This TCR beta chain came from a study of control samples from healthy donors and cancer patients. After removal of 6 bases from V and 9 bases from J, the junction contained 6 bases not matched to a gene. The CDR3 consists of 13 residues. CDR1 and CDR2 from the germline V gene are SNHLY and FYNNEI. Some clones are missing from TCRdb's copy, which holds only in-frame ones; the method was immunoSEQ multiplex PCR. The repertoire holds roughly 120,000 clones, with approximately 90% as singletons. This chain uses TRBV2 with TRBJ2-1; 9 nucleotides match TRBD2. This TCR came from a woman between 45 and 65 years old in good health. Sequenced: blood. Here the CDR3 reads CASRREGVGEQFF. The CDR3 DNA is TGTGCCAGCAGGCGGGAGGGGGTGGGTGAGCAGTTCTTC.